The rows below give T cell receptor beta chains drawn from one sample of a study of vaccination effects on CD4 cells after COVID-19. These receptors are not linked to any known antigen. TCRdb's table, derived via immunoSEQ multiplex PCR, lists solely in-frame clones and lacks some. In the table there are tens of thousands of clones, about 81% of which are singletons. The material sequenced was CD4+ T cells from PBMCs cultured with HCoV-229E spike peptides, taken after COVID-19 vaccination. The source is a human donor who received a COVID-19 vaccine. CDR3s leave out the opening cysteine and the closing phenylalanine or tryptophan. The order of the fields is CDR3 protein, V gene.

CDR3 protein: ASSLQPTGELF; V gene: TRBV5-1
CDR3 protein: ASSGTGYTGELF; V gene: TRBV10-1
CDR3 protein: ASSLAASGSYNEQF; V gene: TRBV5-1
CDR3 protein: ASSRRDNEQF; V gene: TRBV7-2
CDR3 protein: ASRGTGGGSAGYT; V gene: TRBV6-5
CDR3 protein: ACKQGAITGELF; V gene: TRBV6-6
CDR3 protein: AWRKDRGHGNTIY; V gene: TRBV30
CDR3 protein: ASSLLQGKGGKLF; V gene: TRBV27
CDR3 protein: ASTGQGHLTNQPQH; V gene: TRBV19
CDR3 protein: ASRLGAEAF; V gene: TRBV25-1
CDR3 protein: ASSLGGESSGYT; V gene: TRBV5-1
CDR3 protein: AISGEGTAEKLF; V gene: TRBV10-3
CDR3 protein: ASSLLGAEGKNIQY; V gene: TRBV18
CDR3 protein: ATSDLLAGNEQF; V gene: TRBV24-1
CDR3 protein: ASRRRGGRDEQF; V gene: TRBV6-4
CDR3 protein: ASSPGQKAF; V gene: TRBV12-3/TRBV12-4
CDR3 protein: ASRLITGELF; V gene: TRBV12-3/TRBV12-4
CDR3 protein: AWSRLVVGNEQF; V gene: TRBV30
CDR3 protein: ASTSLGTDTQY; V gene: TRBV5-1
CDR3 protein: ASGIRDRVRNEQF; V gene: TRBV19
CDR3 protein: ASSLDRGVAGELF; V gene: TRBV5-1
CDR3 protein: ASSYQGPRISPLH; V gene: TRBV6-6
CDR3 protein: ASTTNEKLF; V gene: TRBV12-3/TRBV12-4
CDR3 protein: ASTVIRGRTGELF; V gene: TRBV7-9
CDR3 protein: ASSLQAGLYNEQF; V gene: TRBV7-3
CDR3 protein: ASSLAGSPADTQY; V gene: TRBV5-6
CDR3 protein: ASTPGLAGGYKETQY; V gene: TRBV19
CDR3 protein: ASSNSGGYT; V gene: TRBV7-2
CDR3 protein: ASSWRVGDNSPLH; V gene: TRBV5-1
CDR3 protein: ASSYSRDGTEAF; V gene: TRBV6-2/TRBV6-3
CDR3 protein: AIRGVVGATDTQY; V gene: TRBV10-3
CDR3 protein: SASSWQGLGQRYGYT; V gene: TRBV20-1
CDR3 protein: ASSRRGLSSYNEQF; V gene: TRBV5-1
CDR3 protein: ASKVRGMNTEAF; V gene: TRBV10-2
CDR3 protein: ASSFTGMNTEAF; V gene: TRBV7-2
CDR3 protein: ASSQDAKNIQY; V gene: TRBV4-3
CDR3 protein: SVARGTGGRDTQY; V gene: TRBV29-1
CDR3 protein: ATSSVARGTDYNEQF; V gene: TRBV24-1
CDR3 protein: ASRSDASINTEAF; V gene: TRBV27
CDR3 protein: AWSVVDLATRRSPPKRYGYT; V gene: TRBV30
CDR3 protein: SVEDPLGTSGGYSSYNEQF; V gene: TRBV29-1